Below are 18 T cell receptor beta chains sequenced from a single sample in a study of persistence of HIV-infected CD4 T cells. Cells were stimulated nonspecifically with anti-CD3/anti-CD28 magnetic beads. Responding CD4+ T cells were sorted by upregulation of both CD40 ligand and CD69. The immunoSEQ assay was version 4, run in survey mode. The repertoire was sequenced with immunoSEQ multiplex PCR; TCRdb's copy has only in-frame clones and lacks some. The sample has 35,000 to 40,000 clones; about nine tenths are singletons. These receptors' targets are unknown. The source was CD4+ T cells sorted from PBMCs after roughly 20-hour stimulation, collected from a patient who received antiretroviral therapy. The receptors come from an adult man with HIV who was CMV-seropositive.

For the CDR3, the DNA is TGCAGTGCTAGGGACTATTTGCTCCAGTACTTC. It specifies CSARDYLLQYF. The chain couples TRBV20-1 to TRBJ2-7, with D possibly matching TRBD2 (6 bases). The CDR3 extends over 11 amino acids. The germline V gene encodes CDR1 DFQATT and CDR2 SNEGSKA (reference sequence). Trimming left V 3 bases short and J 10 bases short, with 13 bases between.

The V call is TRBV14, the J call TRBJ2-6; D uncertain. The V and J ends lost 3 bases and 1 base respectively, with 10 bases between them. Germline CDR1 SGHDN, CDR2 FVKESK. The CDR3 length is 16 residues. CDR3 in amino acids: CASSQGRRSGANVLTF. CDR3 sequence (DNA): TGTGCCAGCAGCCAGGGTCGTCGATCTGGGGCCAACGTCCTGACTTTC.

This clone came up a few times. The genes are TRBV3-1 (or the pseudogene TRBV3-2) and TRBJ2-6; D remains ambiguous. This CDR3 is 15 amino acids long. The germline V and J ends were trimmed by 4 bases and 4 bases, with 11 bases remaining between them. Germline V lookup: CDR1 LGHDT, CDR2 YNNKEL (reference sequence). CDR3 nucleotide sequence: TGTGCCAGCAGCCTAACTAAAACCGGGGCCAACGTCCTGACTTTC. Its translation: CASSLTKTGANVLTF.

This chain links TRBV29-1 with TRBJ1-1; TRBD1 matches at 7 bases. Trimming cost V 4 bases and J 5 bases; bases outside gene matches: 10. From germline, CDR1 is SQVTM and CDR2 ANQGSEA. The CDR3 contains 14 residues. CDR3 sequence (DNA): TGCAGCGTTGCGGCAGGGGGAGAGGGGACTGAAGCTTTCTTT. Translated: CSVAAGGEGTEAFF.

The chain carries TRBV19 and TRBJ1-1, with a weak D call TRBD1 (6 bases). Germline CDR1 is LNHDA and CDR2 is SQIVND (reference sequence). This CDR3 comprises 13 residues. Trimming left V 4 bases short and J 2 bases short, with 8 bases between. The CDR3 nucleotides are TGTGCCAGTAGTAGACAGGTTAACACTGAAGCTTTCTTT. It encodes CASSRQVNTEAFF.

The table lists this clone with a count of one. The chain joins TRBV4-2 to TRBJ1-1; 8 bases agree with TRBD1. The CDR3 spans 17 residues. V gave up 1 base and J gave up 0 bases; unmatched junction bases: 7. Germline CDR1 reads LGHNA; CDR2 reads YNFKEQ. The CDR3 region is CASSQAKDRGLNTEAFF. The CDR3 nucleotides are TGTGCCAGCAGCCAAGCGAAAGACAGGGGACTGAACACTGAAGCTTTCTTT.

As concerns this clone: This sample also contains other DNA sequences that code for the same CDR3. The CDR3: CASSYRGNEQFF. Here the CDR3 DNA reads TGTGCCAGCAGTTACAGGGGTAATGAGCAGTTCTTC. The gene calls are TRBV6-6 and TRBJ2-1, with D maybe TRBD1 (5 bases). The CDR3 spans 12 residues. V lost 2 bases, J lost 7 bases, and 6 bases lay in between. Germline loops: CDR1 MNHNY, CDR2 SVGAGI (reference sequence).

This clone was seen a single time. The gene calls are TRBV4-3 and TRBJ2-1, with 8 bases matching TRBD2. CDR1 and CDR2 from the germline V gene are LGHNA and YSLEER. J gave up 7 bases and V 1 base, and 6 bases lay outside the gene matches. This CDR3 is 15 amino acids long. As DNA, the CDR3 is TGCGCCAGCAGCCAAGCCGGGACTAGGGGTAATGAGCAGTTCTTC. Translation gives CASSQAGTRGNEQFF.

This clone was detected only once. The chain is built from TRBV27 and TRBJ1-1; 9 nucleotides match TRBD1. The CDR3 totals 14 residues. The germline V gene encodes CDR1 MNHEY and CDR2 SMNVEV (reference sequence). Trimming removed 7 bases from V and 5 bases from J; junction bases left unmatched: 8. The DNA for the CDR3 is TGTGCCAGCACCTCGGACAGGGGAGGGACTGAAGCTTTCTTT. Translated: CASTSDRGGTEAFF.

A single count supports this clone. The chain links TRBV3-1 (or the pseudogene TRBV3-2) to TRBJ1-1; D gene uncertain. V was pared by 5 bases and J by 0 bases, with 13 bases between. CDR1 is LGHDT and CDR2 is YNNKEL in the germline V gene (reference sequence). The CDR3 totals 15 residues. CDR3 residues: CASSALRQMNTEAFF. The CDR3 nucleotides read TGTGCCAGCAGCGCATTACGGCAAATGAACACTGAAGCTTTCTTT.

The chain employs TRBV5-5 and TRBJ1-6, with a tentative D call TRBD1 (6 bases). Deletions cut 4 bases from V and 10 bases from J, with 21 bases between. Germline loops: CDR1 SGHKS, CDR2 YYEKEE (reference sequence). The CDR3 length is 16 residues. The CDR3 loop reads CASSHPYGTSTSPLHF. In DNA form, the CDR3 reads TGTGCCAGCAGCCACCCTTACGGGACATCAACCTCACCCCTCCACTTT.

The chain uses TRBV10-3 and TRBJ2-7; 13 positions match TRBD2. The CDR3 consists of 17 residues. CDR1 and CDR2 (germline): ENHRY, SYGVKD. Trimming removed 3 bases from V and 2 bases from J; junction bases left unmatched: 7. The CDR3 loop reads CAISDRLAGGNPYEQYF. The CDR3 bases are TGTGCCATCAGTGACAGACTAGCGGGAGGCAACCCCTACGAGCAGTACTTC.

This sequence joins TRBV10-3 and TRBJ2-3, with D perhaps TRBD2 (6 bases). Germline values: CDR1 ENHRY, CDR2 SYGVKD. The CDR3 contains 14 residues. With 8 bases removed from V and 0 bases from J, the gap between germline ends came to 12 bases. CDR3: CAIGGRLSTDTQYF. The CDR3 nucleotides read TGTGCCATCGGAGGGAGGCTGAGCACAGATACGCAGTATTTT.

Here the CDR3 DNA reads TGCAGCGTTGGACAGGGGTTGGGATATGGCTACACCTTC. This encodes CSVGQGLGYGYTF. The chain uses TRBV29-1 and TRBJ1-2; TRBD1 aligns across 8 bases. This CDR3 spans 13 amino acids. Trimming cost V 4 bases and J 5 bases; bases outside gene matches: 6. The germline gives CDR1 SQVTM, CDR2 ANQGSEA. Combining the CDR3 with reference TRBV29-1 and TRBJ1-2 gives the whole variable domain SAVISQKPSRDICQRGTSLTIQCQVDSQVTMMFWYRQQPGQSLTLIATANQGSEATYESGFVIDKFPISRPNLTFSTLTVSNMSPEDSSIYLCSVGQGLGYGYTFGSGTRLTVV.

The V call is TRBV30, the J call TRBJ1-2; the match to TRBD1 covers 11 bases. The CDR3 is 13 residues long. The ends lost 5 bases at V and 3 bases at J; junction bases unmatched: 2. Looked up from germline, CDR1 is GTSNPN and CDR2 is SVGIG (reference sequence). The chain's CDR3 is CAWGDRGDYGYTF. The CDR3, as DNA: TGTGCCTGGGGGGACAGGGGGGACTATGGCTACACCTTC. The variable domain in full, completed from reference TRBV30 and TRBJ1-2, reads SQTIHQWPATLVQPVGSPLSLECTVEGTSNPNLYWYRQAAGRGLQLLFYSVGIGQISSEVPQNLSASRPQDRQFILSSKKLLLSDSGFYLCAWGDRGDYGYTFGSGTRLTVV.

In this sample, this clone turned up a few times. CDR3 coding DNA: TGCAGTCCCGCCCAGAACGAGCAGTACTTC. Amino acids: CSPAQNEQYF. The chain has TRBV20-1 and TRBJ2-7; D is ambiguous. The CDR3 is 10 residues long. Germline CDR1 reads DFQATT; CDR2 reads SNEGSKA (reference sequence). V gave up 8 bases and J gave up 5 bases, with 10 bases separating them.

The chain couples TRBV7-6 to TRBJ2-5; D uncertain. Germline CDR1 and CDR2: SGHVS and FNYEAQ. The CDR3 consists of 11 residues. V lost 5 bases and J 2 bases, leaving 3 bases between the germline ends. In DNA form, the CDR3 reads TGTGCCAGCAGCGTACAAGAGACCCAGTACTTC. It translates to CASSVQETQYF.

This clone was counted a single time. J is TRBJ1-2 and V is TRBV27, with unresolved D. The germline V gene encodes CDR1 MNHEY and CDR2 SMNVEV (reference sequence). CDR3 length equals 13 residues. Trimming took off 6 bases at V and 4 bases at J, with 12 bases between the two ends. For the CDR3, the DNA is TGTGCCAGCAGGCATCGAGGGTCCTATGGCTACACCTTC. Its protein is CASRHRGSYGYTF.